The 26 T cell receptor beta chains reported below all come from one sample, sequenced in a study of patients and donors after allogeneic stem cell transplantation. TCRdb analysed the RT-PCR reads with MiXCR anew, one entry per CDR3 protein. The data hold approximately 200,000 distinct CDR3 sequences, with roughly two fifths observed a single time. The sample consisted of blood, either unsorted or a sorted T cell fraction (not recorded which). The source is a human donor who was either an allogeneic HSCT recipient or a stem cell or donor lymphocyte infusion donor (not recorded which). It is not recorded whose cells these are; they may come from a transplant donor.

This clonotype was counted ten times or more. The V gene is TRBV3-1, the J gene TRBJ1-5, with D tentatively TRBD1 (6 bases). Germline CDR1 LGHDT, CDR2 YNNKEL (reference sequence). V was clipped by 4 bases and J by 6 bases, with 16 bases between them. This CDR3 comprises 15 residues. The CDR3 nucleotides are TGTGCCAGCAGCCTCGGGACAATACAAAGTCAGCCCCAGCATTTT. Its translation: CASSLGTIQSQPQHF.

The chain couples TRBV11-1 to TRBJ1-1; D call uncertain. Germline assignment: CDR1 SGHAT and CDR2 FQDESV (reference sequence). V was trimmed by 3 bases and J by 5 bases, leaving 16 bases between them. There are 15 residues in the CDR3. CDR3 DNA: TGTGCCAGCAGCTTCACCGACACAGCTGGGACTGAAGCTTTCTTT. It encodes CASSFTDTAGTEAFF.

This clonotype occurred once. The chain couples TRBV20-1 to TRBJ2-7, with D tentatively TRBD2 (6 bases). CDR3 length: 14 amino acids. Trimming left V 0 bases short and J 3 bases short, with 12 bases between. Germline V gives CDR1 DFQATT, CDR2 SNEGSKA (reference sequence). The chain's CDR3 is CSAREGSSGYEQYF. The DNA for the CDR3 is TGCAGTGCTAGAGAGGGGAGTAGCGGCTACGAGCAGTACTTC.

This chain connects TRBV9 to TRBJ1-2; D gene ambiguous. The CDR3 extends over 14 amino acids. V lost 4 bases and J 4 bases, leaving 14 bases between the germline ends. CDR1 is SGDLS, CDR2 YYNGEE, per germline. CDR3 nucleotide sequence: TGTGCCAGCAGCCCCTTAGACGGCCTCTATGGCTACACCTTC. It translates to CASSPLDGLYGYTF.

The chain couples TRBV9 to TRBJ1-2, with no clear D. Trimming left V 0 bases short and J 4 bases short, with 13 bases between. Germline CDR1 and CDR2: SGDLS and YYNGEE. CDR3 length equals 15 residues. Here the CDR3 reads CASSVESPGFYGYTF. The CDR3 DNA is TGTGCCAGCAGCGTAGAATCCCCGGGGTTCTATGGCTACACCTTC.

The rearrangement uses TRBV19 and TRBJ1-1; D remains ambiguous. This CDR3 is 18 amino acids long. The germline CDR1 and CDR2 sequences are LNHDA and SQIVND (reference sequence). V lost 0 bases and J 0 bases, leaving 17 bases between the germline ends. CDR3 loop: CASSIDDLLGRMNTEAFF. CDR3 sequence (DNA): TGTGCCAGTAGTATAGACGATCTGCTTGGGCGGATGAACACTGAAGCTTTCTTT.

This chain connects TRBV7-2 to TRBJ1-1; D gene ambiguous. The CDR3 consists of 16 residues. V lost 5 bases and J lost 3, with 19 bases in between. Germline V gene lookup returns CDR1 SGHTA and CDR2 FQGNSA. Here the CDR3 DNA reads TGTGCCAGCAGCCAAAGATACGTTCATAGGTACACTGAAGCTTTCTTT. Amino acids: CASSQRYVHRYTEAFF.

The CDR3 reads CSVEFNQGNTEAFF. CDR3 sequence (DNA): TGCAGCGTTGAATTTAATCAGGGGAACACTGAAGCTTTCTTT. This rearrangement joins TRBV29-1 to TRBJ1-1; tentative D call: TRBD1 (5 bases). V was shortened by 2 bases and J by 1 base, with 11 bases between the two germline ends. CDR3 size: 14 residues. CDR1 and CDR2 (germline): SQVTM, ANQGSEA.

This chain uses TRBV6-5 with TRBJ1-1; D is undetermined. V was shortened by 7 bases and J by 0 bases, with 9 bases between the two germline ends. Germline V gene lookup returns CDR1 MNHEY and CDR2 SVGAGI. The CDR3 has 13 residues. CDR3 amino acids: CASTIGMNTEAFF. CDR3 coding DNA: TGTGCCAGCACGATCGGGATGAACACTGAAGCTTTCTTT.

The chain is built from TRBV15 and TRBJ2-7; TRBD2 matches 7 bases. After removal of 9 bases from V and 1 base from J, the junction contained 12 bases not matched to a gene. The CDR3 length is 15 residues. CDR1 is LNHNV and CDR2 is YYDKDF in the germline V gene (reference sequence). CDR3 DNA sequence: TGTGCCACTTCCCCCATCAGCGGGATTTCCTACGAGCAGTACTTC. Translating it yields CATSPISGISYEQYF.

The gene calls are TRBV24-1 and TRBJ2-1; either TRBD1 or TRBD2 may supply D (5 bases each). CDR3 length: 15 residues. V lost 5 bases, J lost 3 bases, and 13 bases lay in between. CDR1 is KGHDR and CDR2 is SFDVKD in the germline V gene. The CDR3 spells CATSGWDPNYNEQFF. CDR3 sequence (DNA): TGTGCCACCAGTGGTTGGGACCCGAACTACAATGAGCAGTTCTTC.

This clonotype has just a few counts. The chain uses TRBV5-6 and TRBJ2-7; D not resolved. The CDR3 covers 12 residues. V was cut by 0 bases and J by 5 bases, with 6 bases left in between. Germline CDR1 reads SGHDT; CDR2 reads YYEEEE. The CDR3 loop reads CASSLEGNEQYF. In DNA form, the CDR3 reads TGTGCCAGCAGCTTGGAGGGCAACGAGCAGTACTTC.

This clonotype was observed a few times. This sequence joins TRBV20-1 and TRBJ1-1; 7 nucleotides agree with TRBD1. The CDR3 consists of 13 residues. With 5 bases clipped from V and 5 bases from J, the junction kept 8 bases outside the gene matches. Germline V CDR1 and CDR2: DFQATT, SNEGSKA (reference sequence). The CDR3 sequence is CSAARQGQTEAFF. As DNA, the CDR3 is TGCAGTGCTGCTCGACAGGGTCAGACTGAAGCTTTCTTT.

The chain has TRBV2 and TRBJ2-3; D might be TRBD2 (6 bases). The CDR3 has 15 residues. Between the trimmed V and J ends, which lost 6 bases and 2 bases, there was a span of 15 bases. CDR1 and CDR2 from the germline V gene are SNHLY and FYNNEI. For the CDR3, the DNA is TGTGCCAGCAGGGGGACCGGGACTTTCACAGATACGCAGTATTTT. This sequence encodes CASRGTGTFTDTQYF. The whole variable domain, remainder taken from reference TRBV2 and TRBJ2-3, is EPEVTQTPSHQVTQMGQEVILRCVPISNHLYFYWYRQILGQKVEFLVSFYNNEISEKSEIFDDQFSVERPDGSNFTLKIRSTKLEDSAMYFCASRGTGTFTDTQYFGPGTRLTVL.

The chain employs TRBV12-3 or TRBV12-4 and TRBJ2-3; 9 nucleotides match TRBD2. The CDR3 length is 14 residues. J gave up 5 bases and V 6 bases, and 6 bases lay outside the gene matches. The DNA of the CDR3 is TGTGCCAGCAGGCTAGCGGGATCTGGAGATACGCAGTATTTT. It is translated as CASRLAGSGDTQYF.

The CDR3 DNA follows: TGTGCCAGCAGTTCCCCCCTGGAGGGGGGATTGCGGAATGAGCAGTTCTTC. Its protein is CASSSPLEGGLRNEQFF. V gene TRBV28 combines with J gene TRBJ2-1; TRBD1 or TRBD2 may be the D gene (6 bases each). The germline CDR1 and CDR2 sequences are MDHEN and SYDVKM. This CDR3 region has 17 residues. V shed 4 bases and J shed 7 bases, with 23 bases lying between them.

V gene TRBV15 combines with J gene TRBJ2-1; D is perhaps TRBD1 or TRBD2 (5 bases each). This CDR3 spans 14 amino acids. V was clipped by 1 base and J by 7 bases, with 11 bases between them. In germline, CDR1 is LNHNV, CDR2 YYDKDF (reference sequence). The chain's CDR3 is CATSRGGAGNEQFF. The CDR3 region has the DNA TGTGCCACCAGCAGAGGGGGCGCGGGTAATGAGCAGTTCTTC.

The sample holds a few counts of this clonotype. V usage is TRBV7-7 and J usage is TRBJ2-3; no clear D. V lost 0 bases and J 5 bases, leaving 6 bases between the germline ends. The length of the CDR3 is 13 residues. CDR1 SSHAT and CDR2 FNYEAQ come from the germline V gene (reference sequence). The CDR3 is CASSLAWGDTQYF. In DNA, the CDR3 is TGTGCCAGCAGCTTAGCTTGGGGAGATACGCAGTATTTT.

The V gene is TRBV25-1, the J gene TRBJ2-7; 11 nucleotides line up with TRBD1. Germline V gene sequence: CDR1 MGHDK, CDR2 SYGVNS. CDR3 length equals 13 residues. V lost 6 bases, J lost 5 bases, and 3 bases stayed unmatched. The CDR3 DNA reads as TGTGCCAGCAGAGGACAGGGGGCGGACGAGCAGTACTTC. Protein product: CASRGQGADEQYF.

This clonotype has a handful of counts. This rearrangement joins TRBV6-2 or TRBV6-3 to TRBJ1-1; no reliable D call. The CDR3 is 13 residues long. In germline, CDR1 is MNHEY, CDR2 SVGEGT. V was clipped by 7 bases and J by 0 bases, with 9 bases between them. The DNA of the CDR3 is TGTGCCAGCACCTCAACCATGAACACTGAAGCTTTCTTT. Amino acids: CASTSTMNTEAFF.

The chain carries TRBV27 and TRBJ2-2; D is unclear. Germline V gives CDR1 MNHEY, CDR2 SMNVEV (reference sequence). The germline V and J ends were trimmed by 2 bases and 0 bases, with 4 bases remaining between them. This CDR3 is 14 amino acids long. This CDR3 reads CASSLTTNTGELFF. DNA for the CDR3: TGTGCCAGCAGTTTAACTACGAACACCGGGGAGCTGTTTTTT.

The chain joins TRBV28 to TRBJ1-2, with D possibly TRBD1 on 6 matching bases. V lost 3 bases and J 5 bases, leaving 10 bases between the germline ends. The germline CDR1 and CDR2 sequences are MDHEN and SYDVKM. The CDR3 sequence is 13 residues long. The chain's CDR3 is CASSFAGAYGYTF. The CDR3 nucleotides are TGTGCCAGCAGTTTCGCAGGGGCATATGGCTACACCTTC.

This clonotype was counted only a few times. This chain uses TRBV7-8 with TRBJ1-4; unclear D gene. The CDR3 is 15 residues long. Germline V lookup: CDR1 SGHVS, CDR2 FQNEAQ. V gave up 5 bases and J gave up 6 bases, with 16 bases separating them. The CDR3 loop is CASSRTFLGDEKLFF. In DNA, the CDR3 is TGTGCCAGCAGCCGTACGTTCTTGGGAGATGAAAAACTGTTTTTT.

The chain recombines TRBV29-1 with TRBJ2-5; a possible D gene is TRBD2 (5 bases). Germline loops: CDR1 SQVTM, CDR2 ANQGSEA. The CDR3 spans 14 residues. The V gene lost 7 bases and the J gene lost 3 bases, with 18 bases spanning the gap. The CDR3 DNA reads as TGCAGCGCGGGAACCGGGATTACTAAAGAGACCCAGTACTTC. This codes for CSAGTGITKETQYF.

The chain recombines TRBV7-9 with TRBJ2-3, with 10 bases that match TRBD2. The CDR3 is 16 amino acids. Germline V gene lookup returns CDR1 SEHNR and CDR2 FQNEAQ (reference sequence). The J segment lost 2 bases and the V segment lost 5 bases, leaving 7 bases of the junction unmatched. The CDR3 spells CASSVKLAGPTDTQYF. The DNA of the CDR3 is TGTGCCAGCAGCGTCAAACTAGCGGGGCCCACAGATACGCAGTATTTT.

J is TRBJ2-5 and V is TRBV29-1; D not resolved. V lost 6 bases, J lost 4 bases, and 15 bases lay in between. Germline V gene data show CDR1 as SQVTM and CDR2 as ANQGSEA. This CDR3 spans 13 amino acids. CDR3 nucleotide sequence: TGCAGCGTCCCCGGGCTAAAAATAGAGACCCAGTACTTC. Encoded protein: CSVPGLKIETQYF.